The clone carrying this T cell receptor (beta chain) was detected a few times. Its antigen is not identified. Cells sorted by CD45RO/CCR7/CD25/CD127/CD95/CD27 comprised CD4+ naive, central memory, regulatory and stem cell-like memory cells. The data were obtained in a study of beta chain features in type 1 diabetes. Study results and limitations: All four CD4+ subsets from Type 1 diabetes patients carried moderately but significantly shorter TCRB CDR3s. Healthy donors had naive, central memory and Treg TCRB repertoires that appeared less similar than those seen among patients.

All of the isolated RNA was reverse transcribed, so expressed TCRB transcripts were sequenced. Libraries were prepared by immunoSEQ multiplex PCR; TCRdb keeps only in-frame clonotypes and omits some of them. The sample holds hundreds of thousands of clones; 13% are singletons and the top ten take less than 0.025%. V lost 2 bases and J 7 bases, leaving 11 bases between the germline ends. The CDR3 sequence is 13 residues long. Germline assignment: CDR1 GTSNPN and CDR2 SVGIG (reference sequence). Sequencing used naive CD4+ T cells from blood. The J gene is TRBJ2-2, the V gene TRBV30, with TRBD2 as a possible D gene (6 bases). This TCR came from a man aged 18 to 35 with type 1 diabetes. The CDR3 here is CAWSITSSGELFF. In DNA, the CDR3 is TGTGCCTGGAGTATCACTAGCAGCGGGGAGCTGTTTTTT.